The clone carrying this T cell receptor (beta chain) was observed at least ten times. What it binds is not known. Amplification targeted the TCR beta CDR3 regions, with RNA transcripts as the source material. First-round RT-PCR with HTBI primers preceded a second-round multiplex PCR. MiXCR, run by TCRdb on the multiplex PCR reads, gives a single entry per CDR3 protein. Of hundreds of thousands of distinct CDR3 sequences in the sample, over 20% were seen once. This specimen belongs to a study of Graves' ophthalmopathy and Graves' hyperthyroidism. Study-wide results and caveats: Ophthalmopathy progression prediction by the model yielded a sensitivity of 55% to 71% and a specificity of just over 72%. Most thyroid clonotypes expanded beyond 0.001 frequency were also found in blood.

Trimming took off 0 bases at V and 8 bases at J, with 16 bases between the two ends. The CDR3 is made up of 15 amino acids. Germline lookup yields CDR1 LNHNV and CDR2 YYDKDF (reference sequence). Among the exclusions were patients with other autoimmune diseases, uncontrolled infections, pregnancy or lactation. It was on clinical symptoms, serum thyroxine, TRAb, thyroid ultrasound and orbital computed tomography that diagnosis relied. The gene calls are TRBV15 and TRBJ1-2; D is undetermined. This receptor was identified in a woman aged 18 to 35 with stable Graves' hyperthyroidism. Some clones in this sample may be carry-over from other donors' samples. The sequenced sample was peripheral blood. In nucleotides, the CDR3 is TGTGCCACCAGCAGAGATCGTATCTTTGGCTTCGGCTACACCTTC. Its translation is CATSRDRIFGFGYTF.